The rows below give T cell receptor beta chains drawn from one sample of a study of blood T cell repertoires in COVID-19. Only in-frame clones appear in the TCRdb table, and some are missing; sequencing was by immunoSEQ multiplex PCR. The top ten hold approximately 19% of the sample, which has over 95,000 clones, roughly 91% seen once. Specimen: peripheral blood. Source of these receptors: a human donor with acute or convalescent COVID-19. The donor label of this sample is uncertain. The CDR3 runs from the conserved cysteine through the conserved F or W. A D gene is named only where the DNA matches it firmly. Rows give clone size only sometimes, using once, few, many, or a class for an expanded clone.

>TRBJ1-5|TRBV28|TRBD1|once
TGTGCCAGCAGTTCATCCGGGACAGGCTTCAATCAGCCCCAGCATTTT
CASSSSGTGFNQPQHF
>TRBJ2-1|TRBV7-9|TRBD1|-
TGTGCCAGCAGCCTCGGACAGGGGTCCTACAATGAGCAGTTCTTC
CASSLGQGSYNEQFF
>TRBJ1-6|TRBV28|-|-
TGTGCCAGCAGTCCCCAGGACAGATTGGGCTCACCCCTCCACTTT
CASSPQDRLGSPLHF
>TRBJ1-3|TRBV9|TRBD1|few
TGTGCCAGCAGCGTCAATGGACAGGCCTCTGGAAACACCATATATTTT
CASSVNGQASGNTIYF
>TRBJ1-2|TRBV4-1|TRBD1|-
TGCGCCAGCAGCCTCCGGGACAGGGGAATTTTAGGGGGCTACACCTTC
CASSLRDRGILGGYTF
>TRBJ1-2|TRBV13|-|-
TGTGCCAGCAGCTTAGGACAGGCGGAATATGGCTACACCTTC
CASSLGQAEYGYTF
>TRBJ2-7|TRBV15|TRBD2|once
TGTGCCACCAGCAGAGTCGAACCGGGACTAGCGGGGGGTAGCTCCTACGAGCAGTACTTC
CATSRVEPGLAGGSSYEQYF
>TRBJ1-6|TRBV28|-|-
TGTGCCAGCAGTTTAGGTAGGAGGAGCTCCTATAATTCACCCCTCCACTTT
CASSLGRRSSYNSPLHF
>TRBJ1-4|TRBV5-1|-|-
TGCGCCAGCAGCGAGCCGGGACTGAATGAAAAACTGTTTTTT
CASSEPGLNEKLFF
>TRBJ2-7|TRBV5-5|TRBD1|-
TGTGCCAGCAGCTTACAGGGGGCTAGGGCCTACGAGCAGTACTTC
CASSLQGARAYEQYF
>TRBJ1-3|TRBV7-9|TRBD1|-
TGTGCCAGCAGCCGGACAGGTTCTGGAAACACCATATATTTT
CASSRTGSGNTIYF
>TRBJ2-7|TRBV19|-|-
TGTGCCAGTAGTATGGGGCGCAACTACGAGCAGTACTTC
CASSMGRNYEQYF
>TRBJ2-2|TRBV5-4|-|-
TGTGCCAGCAGTCCTGGAGGGCTGGCTGGTGCCGGGGAGCTGTTTTTT
CASSPGGLAGAGELFF
>TRBJ1-5|TRBV15|-|-
TGTGCCACCAGCAGCTCGAATCAGCCCCAGCATTTT
CATSSSNQPQHF
>TRBJ1-1|TRBV7-8|-|-
TGTGCCAGCAAAATAAGCCCCAGGGAGGGGGCTGAAGCTTTCTTT
CASKISPREGAEAFF
>TRBJ1-4|TRBV27|-|-
TGTGCCAGCAGTCTAAAATTAGGGGGTGAAAAACTGTTTTTT
CASSLKLGGEKLFF
>TRBJ2-1|TRBV24-1|-|-
TGTGCCACCAGTGATATAAGCGGTAGCTCCTACAATGAGCAGTTCTTC
CATSDISGSSYNEQFF
>TRBJ1-1|TRBV23-1|-|-
TGCGCCAGGGGGGGGCTAAACACTGAAGCTTTCTTT
CARGGLNTEAFF
>TRBJ2-5|TRBV5-1|TRBD2|-
TGCGCCAGCAGCCCTCGGACTAGAGCGGAGACCCAGTACTTC
CASSPRTRAETQYF
>TRBJ2-7|TRBV5-1|TRBD1|few
TGCGCCAGCAGCTTGACAGGGGCCTCCTACGAGCAGTACTTC
CASSLTGASYEQYF
>TRBJ1-6|TRBV7-9|TRBD1|-
TGTGCCAGCAAAACAGGGGGCTATAATTCACCCCTCCACTTT
CASKTGGYNSPLHF
>TRBJ2-7|TRBV19|-|-
TGTGCCAGTAGTCGTGGGACAACCAACTACGAGCAGTACTTC
CASSRGTTNYEQYF
>TRBJ2-2|TRBV5-1|-|-
TGCGCCAGCAGCTTGCTAGCAACGGGTATGGGCACCGGGGAGCTGTTTTTT
CASSLLATGMGTGELFF
>TRBJ1-6|TRBV7-9|-|-
TGTGCCAGCAGCCCCCCGAATTCACCCCTCCACTTT
CASSPPNSPLHF
>TRBJ1-5|TRBV18|TRBD1|-
TGTGCCAGCTCAGTGACAGGGAGTCAGCCCCAGCATTTT
CASSVTGSQPQHF
>TRBJ1-6|TRBV6-6|TRBD1|-
TGTGCCAGCAGCACTCGGGGACAGGGCAATTCACCCCTCCACTTT
CASSTRGQGNSPLHF
>TRBJ1-4|TRBV14|TRBD1|-
TGTGCCAGCAGCCAAAGGACAGGGCCAAATGAAAAACTGTTTTTT
CASSQRTGPNEKLFF
>TRBJ1-5|TRBV28|-|-
TGTGCCAGCAGTTTTGACAGATCGTACAATCAGCCCCAGCATTTT
CASSFDRSYNQPQHF
>TRBJ2-3|TRBV2|-|-
TGTGCCAGCCTTGGAGGGGATACGCAGTATTTT
CASLGGDTQYF
>TRBJ2-3|TRBV7-8|-|once
TGTGCCAGCAGCTTAAGCTTTAATGCAGATACGCAGTATTTT
CASSLSFNADTQYF
>TRBJ2-3|TRBV9|-|-
TGTGCCAGCAGCGTAGACCCCCCTAACACAGATACGCAGTATTTT
CASSVDPPNTDTQYF
>TRBJ2-1|TRBV7-2|-|-
TGTGCCAGCAGCGCCATATCTAGCGTTAATGAGCAGTTCTTC
CASSAISSVNEQFF
>TRBJ1-5|TRBV28|-|-
TGTGCCAGCAGTTTAGTTGCGCAGCCCCAGCATTTT
CASSLVAQPQHF
>TRBJ1-2|TRBV28|TRBD1|-
TGTGCCAGCAGTTCGGACAGGGCTAACTATGGCTACACCTTC
CASSSDRANYGYTF
>TRBJ2-2|TRBV19|-|-
TGTGCCAGTAGTACCCACCTTGAGGGGGCCGGGGAGCTGTTTTTT
CASSTHLEGAGELFF
>TRBJ1-1|TRBV5-5|TRBD1|-
TGTGCCAGCAGCTCCCGACAGGGGGCCTTTAACACTGAAGCTTTCTTT
CASSSRQGAFNTEAFF
>TRBJ2-1|TRBV5-4|TRBD2|once
TGTGCCAGCAGCACCGGACTAGCGGGACGGGATGAGCAGTTCTTC
CASSTGLAGRDEQFF
>TRBJ2-1|TRBV4-3|-|-
TGCGCCAGCAGCCAAGTCTCCAGCGTGGGTGAGCAGTTCTTC
CASSQVSSVGEQFF
>TRBJ2-5|TRBV28|TRBD2|once
TGTGCCAGCAGTCGTCTAGCGGGGGAAGAGACCCAGTACTTC
CASSRLAGEETQYF
>TRBJ2-7|TRBV18|-|few
TGTGCCAGCTCACCTGCAGGGCGACCCTACGAGCAGTACTTC
CASSPAGRPYEQYF
>TRBJ1-1|TRBV7-9|-|once
TGTGCCAGCAGAGAGCGGGACGCCGGTGAGACTGAAGCTTTCTTT
CASRERDAGETEAFF
>TRBJ1-2|TRBV4-2|-|-
TGTGCCAGCAGCCAAGATACTCCCCAGGTCTATGGCTACACCTTC
CASSQDTPQVYGYTF
>TRBJ1-3|TRBV5-5|TRBD1|-
TGTGCCAGCAGCCCGGGACAGGACTTCCCTGGAAACACCATATATTTT
CASSPGQDFPGNTIYF
>TRBJ1-1|TRBV5-8|-|-
TGTGCCAGCAGCTTGCGGGGTGCCGAGATGAACACTGAAGCTTTCTTT
CASSLRGAEMNTEAFF
>TRBJ2-1|TRBV7-7|TRBD2|-
TGTGCCAGCAGTCCTACGTTAGGTAGCGGGAGTTACAATGAGCAGTTCTTC
CASSPTLGSGSYNEQFF
>TRBJ2-6|TRBV15|-|-
TGTGCCACCAGCAGAGATAATAGGAGGACAGCGAACTCTGGGGCCAACGTCCTGACTTTC
CATSRDNRRTANSGANVLTF
>TRBJ1-1|TRBV28|-|-
TGTGCCAGCAGGAGGCAACCGCGCTTTGAGGCTTTCTTT
CASRRQPRFEAFF
>TRBJ2-5|TRBV25-1|TRBD1|-
TGTGCCACCTTAATCAGGGAGGGGGGACAGGGGAGAGAGACCCAGTACTTC
CATLIREGGQGRETQYF
>TRBJ2-6|TRBV28|-|-
TGTGCCAGCAGTCTCGGGGGGGCCAACGTCCTGACTTTC
CASSLGGANVLTF
>TRBJ1-5|TRBV24-1|-|-
TGTGCCACCAGTGATTTGGGGGCAGGGGAGCGGCAGCCCCAGCATTTT
CATSDLGAGERQPQHF
>TRBJ2-1|TRBV30|TRBD2|-
TGTGCCTGGAGTTCTAGCGGTTTACAGTTCTTC
CAWSSSGLQFF
>TRBJ2-2|TRBV5-3|TRBD1|-
TGTGCCAGTAAGTGGGGGCGGAGACAGGGGATCGGGGAGCTGTTTTTT
CASKWGRRQGIGELFF
>TRBJ2-2|TRBV27|-|-
TGTGCCAGCAGTCGCCTAGGGAACACCGGGGAGCTGTTTTTT
CASSRLGNTGELFF
>TRBJ2-1|TRBV24-1|TRBD2|-
TGTGCCACCAGTGGGGGTTACGGACTAGCGGGACTTGTGCAGTTCTTC
CATSGGYGLAGLVQFF
>TRBJ1-4|TRBV9|-|-
TGTGCCAGCAGCGTTTCAGGGGCTAATGAAAAACTGTTTTTT
CASSVSGANEKLFF
>TRBJ2-1|TRBV5-1|TRBD1|once
TGCGCCAGCAGCCCGAGGGCGGGGACAGGGGCTAGTGAGCAGTTCTTC
CASSPRAGTGASEQFF